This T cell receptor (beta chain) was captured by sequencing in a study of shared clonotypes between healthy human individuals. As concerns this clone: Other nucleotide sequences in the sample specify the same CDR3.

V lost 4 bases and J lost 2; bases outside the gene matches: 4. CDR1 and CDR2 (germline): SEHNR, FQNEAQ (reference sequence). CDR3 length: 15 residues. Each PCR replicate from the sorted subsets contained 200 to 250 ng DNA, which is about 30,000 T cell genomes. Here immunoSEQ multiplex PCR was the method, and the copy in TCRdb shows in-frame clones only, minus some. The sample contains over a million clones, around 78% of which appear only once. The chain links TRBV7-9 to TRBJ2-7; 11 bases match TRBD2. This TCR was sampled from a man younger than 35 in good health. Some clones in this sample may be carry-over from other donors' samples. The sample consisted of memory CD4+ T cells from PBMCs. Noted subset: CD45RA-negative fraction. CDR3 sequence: CASSSGTSGAYEQYF. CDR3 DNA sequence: TGTGCCAGCAGCTCCGGGACTAGCGGTGCCTACGAGCAGTACTTC.